This T cell receptor beta chain was sequenced during a study of cytomegalovirus exposure and HLA in healthy donors. The length of the CDR3 is 15 residues. Germline V gives CDR1 MNHEY, CDR2 SVGAGI. The trim removed 2 bases at V and 1 base at J, leaving 5 bases unmatched. Primers: 60 Vbeta forward and 13 Jbeta reverse. Clones were read by immunoSEQ multiplex PCR, and TCRdb kept only the in-frame ones, dropping some. The sample shows approximately 260,000 clones, approximately 91% of them seen only once. The V and J genes are TRBV6-5 and TRBJ2-7; 7 nucleotides match TRBD2. The sequence was collected from a girl aged 2 to 10 in good health and CMV-seronegative. Sample: PBMCs. The CDR3 DNA reads as TGTGCCAGCAGTTACGGGCGGGGGTCTTCCTACGAGCAGTACTTC. This translates into CASSYGRGSSYEQYF.